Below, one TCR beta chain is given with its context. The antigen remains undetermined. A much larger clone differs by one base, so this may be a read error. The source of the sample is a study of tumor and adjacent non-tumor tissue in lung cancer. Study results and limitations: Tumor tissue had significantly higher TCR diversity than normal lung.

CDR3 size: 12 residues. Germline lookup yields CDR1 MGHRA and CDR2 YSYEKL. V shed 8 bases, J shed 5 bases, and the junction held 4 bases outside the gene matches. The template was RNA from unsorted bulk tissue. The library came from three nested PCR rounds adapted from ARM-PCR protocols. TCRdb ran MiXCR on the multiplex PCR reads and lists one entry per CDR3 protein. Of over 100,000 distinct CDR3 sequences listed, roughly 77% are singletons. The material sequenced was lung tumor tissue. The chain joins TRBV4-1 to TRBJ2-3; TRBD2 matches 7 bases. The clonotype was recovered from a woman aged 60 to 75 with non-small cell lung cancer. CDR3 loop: CASGGVVDTQYF. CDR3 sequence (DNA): TGCGCCAGCGGGGGGGTAGTAGATACGCAGTATTTT.